These 18 T cell receptor beta chains share one sample of origin, sequenced in a study of T cells expressing NK-cell markers. TCRdb reprocessed the 5' RACE reads; each CDR3 protein has one entry and no DNA is given. This sample's clone table lists about 140,000 distinct CDR3 sequences. The sample taken for sequencing was blood T cells: a sorted CD56 or NKG2C T cell subset, CD4+ or CD8+ T cells, or bulk PBMC T cells (not recorded which). The receptors come from a young man in good health.

This rearrangement joins TRBV11-2 to TRBJ2-3. The CDR3 contains 13 residues. Germline-derived CDR1 and CDR2 are SGHAT and FQNNGV. The chain's CDR3 is CASSIAATDTQYF.

The rearrangement links TRBV6-2 or TRBV6-3 to TRBJ2-1; absent DNA, TCRdb's TRBD2 call cannot be checked. The length of the CDR3 is 12 residues. Germline V gene data show CDR1 as MNHEY and CDR2 as SVGEGT. CDR3 region: CASSFSLAGQFF.

The J gene is TRBJ2-1, the V gene TRBV28; TCRdb's D gene call, TRBD2, goes unchecked for lack of DNA. The CDR3 is made up of 12 amino acids. Per germline, CDR1 MDHEN and CDR2 SYDVKM. CDR3 protein: CASQHVADEQFF.

V is TRBV12-3 or TRBV12-4 and J is TRBJ2-6; without DNA, the TCRdb call of TRBD1 cannot be checked. CDR3 length: 18 amino acids. The chain's CDR3 is CASSRPGGLSSGANVLTF.

V usage is TRBV10-3 and J usage is TRBJ1-5. The CDR3 is 16 amino acids. The V gene's germline CDR1 is ENHRY and CDR2 SYGVKD. This chain's CDR3 is CAISELAVEFNQPQHF.

The V gene is TRBV7-9, the J gene TRBJ1-3; TCRdb's D gene call, TRBD1, goes unchecked for lack of DNA. CDR1 is SEHNR, CDR2 FQNEAQ, per germline (reference sequence). CDR3 length: 14 amino acids. CDR3 sequence: CASSPTGDGNTIYF.

The chain has TRBV7-7 and TRBJ2-5; TCRdb calls TRBD2, which cannot be checked without DNA. Germline-derived CDR1 and CDR2 are SSHAT and FNYEAQ (reference sequence). This CDR3 contains 16 residues. CDR3 residues: CASSSSTGPLQETQYF.

V and J are TRBV28 and TRBJ2-1; without DNA, the TCRdb call of TRBD2 cannot be checked. The length of the CDR3 is 15 residues. Germline CDR1 is MDHEN and CDR2 is SYDVKM. CDR3 in amino acids: CASSFIGRNYNEQFF.

The chain couples TRBV20-1 to TRBJ2-1; TCRdb picks TRBD2, but there is no DNA to check that call. The germline V gene has CDR1 DFQATT and CDR2 SNEGSKA (reference sequence). CDR3 size: 15 residues. The CDR3 loop reads CSANKREEAYNEQFF.

The chain joins TRBV12-3 or TRBV12-4 to TRBJ1-2; TCRdb's D gene call, TRBD1, goes unchecked for lack of DNA. CDR3 length: 15 residues. The CDR3: CASSLRGEGFYGYTF.

The CDR3 sequence: CASSLRGPYEQYF. The chain combines TRBV5-6 with TRBJ2-7; as DNA is missing, the TRBD1 call by TCRdb cannot be tested. CDR3 length: 13 residues. Germline CDR1 SGHDT, CDR2 YYEEEE.

The chain recombines TRBV7-9 with TRBJ2-3. CDR1 is SEHNR, CDR2 FQNEAQ, per germline (reference sequence). The CDR3 runs to 14 residues. CDR3: CASSLAADPDTQYF.

The chain is built from TRBV7-2 and TRBJ2-4; TCRdb selects TRBD1, and the lack of DNA leaves this call unchecked. The CDR3 has 14 residues. CDR1 SGHTA and CDR2 FQGNSA come from the germline V gene. CDR3 in amino acids: CASSSRDRGNIQYF.

The V and J genes are TRBV9 and TRBJ2-3. This CDR3 is 15 amino acids long. Germline lookup yields CDR1 SGDLS and CDR2 YYNGEE. The chain's CDR3 is CASSVGTVYTDTQYF.

This CDR3 is CSARDIMETSQLETQYF. The V gene is TRBV20-1, the J gene TRBJ2-5; the D call of TRBD2 rests on TCRdb alone, since no DNA is present to check it. The germline V gene has CDR1 DFQATT and CDR2 SNEGSKA (reference sequence). The CDR3 sequence is 17 residues long.

The genes are TRBV12-5 and TRBJ1-5. The CDR3 length is 13 residues. Per germline, CDR1 LGHNT and CDR2 FRNRAP. CDR3 sequence: CASGSGSNQPQHF. The whole variable domain, remainder taken from reference TRBV12-5 and TRBJ1-5, is DARVTQTPRHKVTEMGQEVTMRCQPILGHNTVFWYRQTMMQGLELLAYFRNRAPLDDSGMPKDRFSAEMPDATLATLKIQPSEPRDSAVYFCASGSGSNQPQHFGDGTRLSIL.

The rearrangement uses TRBV6-5 and TRBJ2-3; TCRdb names TRBD1, which stays unverified in the absence of DNA. The germline V gene encodes CDR1 MNHEY and CDR2 SVGAGI. The length of the CDR3 is 12 residues. This CDR3 is CASSPDRRTQYF.

The gene calls are TRBV24-1 and TRBJ1-5; absent DNA, TCRdb's TRBD1 call cannot be checked. From germline, CDR1 is KGHDR and CDR2 SFDVKD. The CDR3 spans 13 residues. This chain's CDR3 is CATSEGGNQPQHF.